The present entry profiles one T cell receptor (beta chain) with its context. Its matching antigen is unknown. The data originate from a study of CD8 T cells in ankylosing spondylitis. Study results and caveats: Typical of ankylosing spondylitis blood, it appeared, was a TCR beta motif of fewer than ten highly homologous variants. Some of the motif variants had earlier been found in reactive arthritis patients' fluid and blood. It was reported that disease-linked clones were significantly enriched in matched ankylosing spondylitis synovial fluid.

TCRdb reanalysed the 5' RACE reads using MiXCR and keeps one entry per CDR3 protein. Of 200,000 to 250,000 distinct CDR3 sequences listed, roughly 24% are singletons. The sequence derives from a male donor with ankylosing spondylitis or in good health (not recorded which). Sequencing input: blood, either unsorted or a sorted T cell fraction (not recorded which).

The CDR3 is CASSPIQGGNTEAFF. The CDR3 bases are TGTGCCAGCAGCCCAATCCAGGGAGGGAACACTGAAGCTTTCTTT. The chain has TRBV5-5 and TRBJ1-1, with D possibly being TRBD1 (5 bases). Trimming shortened V by 4 bases and J by 1 base, and 14 bases separated the two germline ends. Looked up from germline, CDR1 is SGHKS and CDR2 is YYEKEE (reference sequence). This CDR3 has 15 residues.